The subject of this entry is one T cell receptor beta chain. This clone has just a few counts. Its antigen remains unidentified. No clone much larger than this one lies a single base away; base qualities are absent. The data stem from a study of CD8+ T cells in alopecia areata (dated by TCRdb to 2016 to 2018). Describing the broader study: Treated patients were enrolled in an open-label pilot trial of oral tofacitinib at 5 to 10 mg twice daily for moderate-to-severe alopecia areata. To study T cell clonal expansion in alopecia areata, the researchers applied high-throughput TCRbeta sequencing to both the C3H/HeJ mouse model and human patients. TCRbeta CDR3 regions were amplified by immunoSEQ multiplex PCR using 35 Vbeta forward and 13 Jbeta reverse primers. RNA was obtained with the PAXgene miRNA kit for fixed scalp, the miRNeasy kit for PBMCs, and the RNeasy kit for mouse skin. Human TCRbeta sequencing covered scalp tissue and sorted CD4+ and CD8+ peripheral blood T cells from patchy and totalis/universalis alopecia areata patients and healthy controls. Biopsies were taken from tofacitinib-treated patients at baseline and at 4 and 24 weeks of treatment, and a later scalp biopsy was taken in several of the tofacitinib-treated patients. Patients received tofacitinib for 6 to 18 months and were then followed off drug for 6 months to check for delayed response and recurrence. Disease severity in treated patients was measured with the SALT score, which quantifies the percentage of affected scalp surface area. Scalp clonality was compared across normal scalp (n=4), patchy alopecia areata scalp (n=8), and alopecia totalis/universalis scalp (n=8).

This sample's treatment or condition label indicates: oral pan-JAK inhibitor, 5-10 mg twice daily. Lesional scalp punch biopsies and peripheral blood were collected from alopecia areata patients. PBMCs were separated by density centrifugation and stained for CD3, CD4 and CD8, after which CD4+ and CD8+ T cells were sorted on a FACSAria. The CDR3 runs 13 residues from the cysteine to the phenylalanine. Solely the CDR3 DNA is kept, with 39 bases framed from the first base. As encoded in the germline V gene, CDR1 is SGDLS while CDR2 is YYNGEE. After removal of 7 bases from V and 8 bases from J, the junction retains 8 bases not matched to a gene. The study at large found these results: Unlike mouse skin, where gammadelta T cells dominate, normal human skin contains resident alphabeta T cells that get sequenced too, which complicates analysis of the scalp TCR repertoire. During tofacitinib treatment, many expanded lesional clones remained in scalp and blood, and this persistence may partly explain relapse after treatment is stopped. Compared with normal scalp, lesional scalp, particularly in alopecia totalis/universalis, had higher clonality and more expanded CD8+ clones, which suggests antigenic drive. Shared TCR sequences between patients were less evident than in mice, which may be partly attributable to HLA diversity in the patient population. With tofacitinib, both scalp clonality and the number of expanded CD8+ clones among the top 100 scalp clones went down significantly. Because the treated cohort was small and included a single nonresponder, larger studies are needed to assess links between baseline CD8+ expansion and response.

Library creation used the immunoSEQ multiplex PCR assay. For TCR sequencing, RNA was extracted from every sample and reverse transcribed into cDNA to serve as template. SuperScript III was used for first-strand cDNA synthesis, primed with a 2:1 mix of oligo-dT and random hexamers. A synthetic immune receptor repertoire was used to measure amplification bias, and any remaining bias was corrected computationally. The original methods were these. Raw reads were preprocessed for error removal, and CDR3 was defined according to IMGT conventions as running from the conserved cysteine to phenylalanine. To get clonality, Shannon entropy was normalized by log2 of the number of productive unique TCRs and the result was subtracted from 1. Scalp TCRbeta sequences were cross-referenced with sorted blood CD4 and CD8 repertoires so that the CD4 or CD8 identity of scalp clones could be inferred. TCRdb's version of the immuneACCESS table is confined to in-frame rearrangements and falls short of the full clone set. An unresolved V gene accounts for under half of the shortfall where checked; the remainder is of unknown origin. Clone size and V and J calls were adopted from that table, with D and trimming inferred from the DNA. The sample includes 50,000 to 65,000 clones, with around 42% observed a single time. Roughly 22% of the sample is held by the ten biggest clonotypes.

The chain uses TRBV9 and TRBJ2-1; a stretch of 8 junction bases matches TRBD2. The receptor was derived from a human donor with alopecia areata. The sequencing here drew on CD8+ T cells sorted from blood, taken between weeks 36 and 40, from a patient treated with tofacitinib. Read as DNA, the sequence is TGTGCCAGCTCGGCGGGAGGATTGGATGAGCAGTTCTTC. Its protein reads: CASSAGGLDEQFF.